This TCR beta chain was sequenced during a study of blood T cell repertoires in COVID-19. Looking at the study overall: Italy, Spain and the United States were the sources of the convalescent and acute COVID-19 samples. Nucleic acid was either cDNA or gDNA, and it came from T cells, B-cell-depleted T cells, or PBMCs.

CDR1 is MDHEN and CDR2 is SYDVKM in the germline V gene. This CDR3 comprises 15 residues. Trimming took 5 bases from V and 6 from J; bases not matched to a gene: 4. As originally analysed: Amplification of reference gene primers provided the estimated nucleated cell counts. The method was immunoSEQ multiplex PCR; TCRdb's version includes in-frame clones alone and lacks a portion of them. Clone size and V and J calls were adopted from that table, with D and trimming inferred from the DNA. The sample contains 55,000 to 90,000 clones, 88% of which appear only once. The sequenced sample was peripheral blood. V usage is TRBV28 and J usage is TRBJ2-1; 13 positions match TRBD2. The TCR originated in a human donor in a cohort sampled during active COVID-19. The CDR3 sequence: CASSPGLAGLNEQFF. CDR3 coding DNA: TGTGCCAGCAGTCCGGGACTAGCGGGACTCAATGAGCAGTTCTTC. The full variable domain, completed using reference TRBV28 and TRBJ2-1, is DVKVTQSSRYLVKRTGEKVFLECVQDMDHENMFWYRQDPGLGLRLIYFSYDVKMKEKGDIPEGYSVSREKKERFSLILESASTNQTSMYLCASSPGLAGLNEQFFGPGTRLTVL.